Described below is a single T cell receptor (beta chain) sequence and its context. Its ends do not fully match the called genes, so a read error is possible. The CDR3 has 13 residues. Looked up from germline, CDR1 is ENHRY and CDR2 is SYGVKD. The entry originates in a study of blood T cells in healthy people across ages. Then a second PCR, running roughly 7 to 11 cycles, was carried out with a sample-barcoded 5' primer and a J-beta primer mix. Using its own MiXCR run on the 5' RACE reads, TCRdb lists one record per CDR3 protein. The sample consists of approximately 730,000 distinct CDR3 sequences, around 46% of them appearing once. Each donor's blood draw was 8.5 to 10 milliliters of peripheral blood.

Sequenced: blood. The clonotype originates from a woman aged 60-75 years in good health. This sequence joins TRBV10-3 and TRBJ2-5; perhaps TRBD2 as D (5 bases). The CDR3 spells CAISRAEKETRYF. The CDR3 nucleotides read TGTGCCATCAGTAGAGCGGAAAAAGAGACCCGGTACTTC.